The 18 T cell receptor beta chains presented below share a single source sample, sequenced in a study of shared clonotypes between healthy human individuals. The table came from immunoSEQ multiplex PCR; TCRdb's copy has only in-frame clones and leaves some out. The data hold about 480,000 clones, with around 79% observed a single time. Sequencing used PBMCs. The receptors originated from a woman aged 40 to 50 in good health. Some clones in this sample may be carry-over from other donors' samples.

This chain's CDR3 is CASSPGGVSNYGYTF. For the CDR3, the DNA is TGTGCCAGCAGCCCAGGGGGCGTATCTAACTATGGCTACACCTTC. This chain connects TRBV9 to TRBJ1-2, with 8 bases lining up with TRBD1. Germline V lookup: CDR1 SGDLS, CDR2 YYNGEE. V dropped 4 bases and J dropped 0; count of bases not matched to a gene: 5. CDR3 length: 15 amino acids.

The chain employs TRBV9 and TRBJ2-3; 10 bases are a match to TRBD2. The CDR3 runs 17 residues. The J segment lost 2 bases and the V segment lost 4 bases, leaving 10 bases of the junction unmatched. Germline V gene lookup returns CDR1 SGDLS and CDR2 YYNGEE. The CDR3 DNA follows: TGTGCCAGCAGCCCAGGACTAGCGGAAACAGCCACAGATACGCAGTATTTT. The encoded protein is CASSPGLAETATDTQYF.

This rearrangement joins TRBV6-6 to TRBJ2-1; TRBD1 might be the D (6 bases). Germline CDR1 is MNHNY and CDR2 is SVGAGI (reference sequence). Trimming cost V 6 bases and J 9 bases, with 18 bases left between them. The CDR3 contains 14 residues. CDR3 in DNA: TGTGCCAGCAGCCCTGGGCAGGGGACGAGTGAGCAGTTCTTC. Its protein product is CASSPGQGTSEQFF.

The chain is built from TRBV2 and TRBJ1-1; D not certain. The CDR3 length is 14 residues. Trimming left V 0 bases short and J 3 bases short, with 8 bases between. Germline CDR1 is SNHLY and CDR2 is FYNNEI. CDR3: CASSEALSYTEAFF. CDR3 coding DNA: TGTGCCAGCAGTGAAGCGCTTAGCTACACTGAAGCTTTCTTT.

This clone has just one count. The identical CDR3 is also encoded by other nucleotide sequences in the sample. The chain joins TRBV7-6 to TRBJ2-1; D might be TRBD1 (6 bases). The germline V gene has CDR1 SGHVS and CDR2 FNYEAQ. V was shortened by 1 base and J by 0 bases, with 7 bases between the two germline ends. The CDR3 is 15 amino acids. The chain's CDR3 is CASSLEGGSYNEQFF. DNA for the CDR3: TGTGCCAGCAGCTTAGAAGGGGGCTCCTACAATGAGCAGTTCTTC.

In its sample, this clone was seen once. The chain uses TRBV4-1 and TRBJ2-2; a weak D match, TRBD1 (6 bases). Germline CDR1 and CDR2: MGHRA and YSYEKL. The CDR3 contains 18 residues. V shed 3 bases and J shed 1 base, with 18 bases lying between them. The CDR3 DNA follows: TGCGCCAGCAGCCATTACAGAGGGGGTGGATGGAACACCGGGGAGCTGTTTTTT. Translating gives CASSHYRGGGWNTGELFF.

The chain combines TRBV13 with TRBJ1-1; D is undetermined. Germline assignment: CDR1 PRHDT and CDR2 FYEKMQ (reference sequence). V was trimmed by 1 base and J by 0 bases, leaving 9 bases between them. This CDR3 contains 15 residues. The CDR3 region has the DNA TGTGCCAGCAGCTTAGAGACGGAATTGAACACTGAAGCTTTCTTT. This translates into CASSLETELNTEAFF.

This clone was recorded at least ten times. V and J are TRBV6-1 and TRBJ2-3; 8 nucleotides line up with TRBD2. The CDR3 runs 16 residues. Per the germline V gene, CDR1 is MNHNS and CDR2 is SASEGT. Unmatched junction bases numbered 4, after V lost 2 bases and J lost 0 bases. CDR3 amino acids: CASSEIPGGSTDTQYF. CDR3 sequence (DNA): TGTGCCAGCAGTGAAATTCCGGGAGGGAGCACAGATACGCAGTATTTT.

V and J are TRBV28 and TRBJ2-3, with 11 bases identical to TRBD2. Germline values: CDR1 MDHEN, CDR2 SYDVKM. The CDR3 runs 17 residues. The V gene end was trimmed by 7 bases and the J gene end by 0 bases; junction bases not matched to a gene: 9. CDR3 in amino acids: CASTLAGVSGSTDTQYF. In DNA form, the CDR3 reads TGTGCCAGCACACTAGCGGGAGTATCGGGTAGCACAGATACGCAGTATTTT.

The chain uses TRBV28 and TRBJ2-7; 7 bases map to TRBD2. Looked up from germline, CDR1 is MDHEN and CDR2 is SYDVKM. The CDR3 extends over 16 amino acids. Germline trimming cut 6 bases from V and 1 base from J; bases unmatched to any gene: 12. The CDR3 DNA follows: TGTGCCAGCAGCACCGGACGTAGCGGGCGTTCCTACGAGCAGTACTTC. Its translation: CASSTGRSGRSYEQYF.

This chain uses TRBV5-1 with TRBJ2-1; D unclear. This CDR3 has 13 residues. Per germline, CDR1 SGHRS and CDR2 YFSETQ. V was shortened by 0 bases and J by 4 bases, with 5 bases between the two germline ends. The chain's CDR3 is CASSLDEYNEQFF. The CDR3 nucleotides read TGCGCCAGCAGCTTGGACGAGTACAATGAGCAGTTCTTC.

Details on this clone: This specimen includes other DNA sequences encoding the same CDR3. In nucleotides, the CDR3 is TGTGCCAGCAGTTACGGGCTAGCGGGAGTCAATGAGCAGTTCTTC. It translates to CASSYGLAGVNEQFF. The rearrangement joins TRBV6-5 to TRBJ2-1; TRBD2 agrees at 10 bases. The V gene end was trimmed by 2 bases and the J gene end by 6 bases; junction bases not matched to a gene: 4. The CDR3 spans 15 residues. Germline lookup yields CDR1 MNHEY and CDR2 SVGAGI.

The chain employs TRBV10-1 and TRBJ1-3; no definite D call. CDR1 and CDR2 (germline): WNHNN, SYGVQD (reference sequence). This CDR3 is built from 14 residues. Trimming took 2 bases from V and 0 from J, leaving 5 bases between them. CDR3 nucleotide sequence: TGCGCCAGCAGTGAGGAGGTCTCTGGAAACACCATATATTTT. This gives the protein CASSEEVSGNTIYF.

This clone occurred a few times. The J gene is TRBJ1-4, the V gene TRBV5-5; D may be TRBD1 (6 bases). The CDR3 totals 15 residues. V lost 1 base, J lost 2 bases, and 9 bases lay in between. CDR1 is SGHKS and CDR2 is YYEKEE in the germline V gene (reference sequence). In DNA, the CDR3 is TGTGCCAGCAGCTTGCTTCAGGGGACTAATGAAAAACTGTTTTTT. Its translation is CASSLLQGTNEKLFF. Filled out from reference TRBV5-5 and TRBJ1-4, the complete variable domain reads DAGVTQSPTHLIKTRGQQVTLRCSPISGHKSVSWYQQVLGQGPQFIFQYYEKEERGRGNFPDRFSARQFPNYSSELNVNALLLGDSALYLCASSLLQGTNEKLFFGSGTQLSVL.

The chain joins TRBV30 to TRBJ1-1, with no clear D. The CDR3 length is 14 residues. CDR1 and CDR2 from the germline V gene are GTSNPN and SVGIG (reference sequence). The V and J ends lost 4 bases and 0 bases respectively, with 12 bases between them. The CDR3 protein is CAWNLGELNTEAFF. The CDR3 DNA is TGTGCCTGGAACCTTGGGGAACTGAACACTGAAGCTTTCTTT. Variable domain in full (rest from reference TRBV30 and TRBJ1-1): SQTIHQWPATLVQPVGSPLSLECTVEGTSNPNLYWYRQAAGRGLQLLFYSVGIGQISSEVPQNLSASRPQDRQFILSSKKLLLSDSGFYLCAWNLGELNTEAFFGQGTRLTVV.

This clone has more than one count but fewer than ten. This CDR3 reads CASSLLGTGVAEAFF. In DNA, the CDR3 is TGTGCCAGCAGCTTACTTGGGACAGGGGTTGCTGAAGCTTTCTTT. The V gene is TRBV7-9, the J gene TRBJ1-1; 10 bases map to TRBD1. The CDR3 has 15 residues. Germline-derived CDR1 and CDR2 are SEHNR and FQNEAQ (reference sequence). The J segment lost 6 bases and the V segment lost 2 bases, leaving 6 bases of the junction unmatched.

The chain combines TRBV19 with TRBJ2-3; D call uncertain. Trimming took off 6 bases at V and 6 bases at J, with 16 bases between the two ends. Germline loops: CDR1 LNHDA, CDR2 SQIVND (reference sequence). There are 14 residues in the CDR3. The CDR3 nucleotides are TGTGCCAGTAGGAAGAATTCCGCTGGGGATACGCAGTATTTT. Translated: CASRKNSAGDTQYF.

The chain couples TRBV4-2 to TRBJ1-5, with 9 positions matching TRBD1. Germline V lookup: CDR1 LGHNA, CDR2 YNFKEQ. The V segment lost 0 bases and the J segment 10 bases; nucleotides outside the gene matches: 7. The CDR3 extends over 15 amino acids. The CDR3 DNA reads TGTGCCAGCAGCCAAGACAGGGACAGGGTTTTTCCCCAGCATTTT. Protein sequence: CASSQDRDRVFPQHF.